Listed below are T cell receptor beta chains from one sample, sequenced in a study of blood T cell repertoires in COVID-19. The assay was immunoSEQ multiplex PCR, and TCRdb's table has in-frame clones only and misses some. Among about 400,000 clones listed, 70% to 90% were seen once. Sequencing was carried out using PBMCs or T cells enriched from blood (not recorded which). The source is a man aged 40-49 years in a cohort exposed to, infected with or recovered from COVID-19 (not recorded which). Each CDR3 is given with its conserved first and last residue. D genes are given only for firm matches. Clone size is not always given. Where it is, it says once, few, many or a class for expanded clones.

d_call,v_call,j_call,clone_size,cdr3_nt,cdr3_aa
TRBD1,TRBV28,TRBJ1-2,.,TGTGCCAGCAGTTCTCTTTTTGGACAGGGGGGGTACTATGGCTACACCTTC,CASSSLFGQGGYYGYTF
TRBD1,TRBV19,TRBJ1-5,.,TGTGCCAGTAGGCGGACGACCGGGACAGGTAATCAGCCCCAGCATTTT,CASRRTTGTGNQPQHF
TRBD2,TRBV19,TRBJ2-5,once,TGTGCCAGTAGTAACCTCCCGGGACTAGCGGAGAGGGAGACCCAGTACTTC,CASSNLPGLAERETQYF
TRBD1,TRBV6-5,TRBJ1-2,.,TGTGCCAGCAGTTCCGGACAGGCATATGGCTACACCTTC,CASSSGQAYGYTF
TRBD2,TRBV19,TRBJ2-2,few,TGTGCCAGTAAACTAAGCGGGAGAGCTACCGGGGAGCTGTTTTTT,CASKLSGRATGELFF
TRBD1,TRBV6-2/TRBV6-3,TRBJ2-2,.,TGTGCCAGCAGCCTCGGACAGGGCGACACCGGGGAGCTGTTTTTT,CASSLGQGDTGELFF
.,TRBV19,TRBJ2-7,.,TGTGCCACCCGATTGGCCTCCTCGGGGAGCTACGAGCAGTACTTC,CATRLASSGSYEQYF
.,TRBV30,TRBJ2-5,.,TGTGCCTGGAGCCCTCTCGGACAGAACCAAGAGACCCAGTACTTC,CAWSPLGQNQETQYF
TRBD2,TRBV27,TRBJ2-3,once,TGTGCCAGCAGACCCCGGACTAGCGGGAGGGCCTCCGATACGCAGTATTTT,CASRPRTSGRASDTQYF
TRBD1,TRBV28,TRBJ2-7,.,TGTGCCAGCAGTCCCAGGACAGGGGCTAGCGAGCAGTACTTC,CASSPRTGASEQYF
.,TRBV2,TRBJ1-3,.,TGTGCCAGCAGGGAACAGAGCGGGGGAAACACCATATATTTT,CASREQSGGNTIYF
.,TRBV27,TRBJ2-3,.,TGTGCCAGCAGTCTCAGGGATACGCAGTATTTT,CASSLRDTQYF
.,TRBV19,TRBJ2-3,.,TGTGCCAGTAGAGCCGCTAGCACAGATACGCAGTATTTT,CASRAASTDTQYF
TRBD2,TRBV9,TRBJ2-3,.,TGTGCCAGCAGCGTAGGTTTCTGGAGCGGGAGTACTGTCACAGATACGCAGTATTTT,CASSVGFWSGSTVTDTQYF
TRBD1,TRBV11-3,TRBJ1-1,.,TGTGCCAGCAGCGTGACAGGGGTTACTCCAACTGAAGCTTTCTTT,CASSVTGVTPTEAFF
.,TRBV19,TRBJ1-2,few,TGTGCCAGTACCGACGGCGGCTATGGCTACACCTTC,CASTDGGYGYTF
TRBD1,TRBV5-1,TRBJ1-6,.,TGCGCCAGCAGCTCCGGACAGGGCGTAGGGTCACCCCTCCACTTT,CASSSGQGVGSPLHF
TRBD1,TRBV5-1,TRBJ1-2,.,TGCGCCAGCAGCTTGGCCACAGGGGGCGTGAGGGGCTACACCTTC,CASSLATGGVRGYTF
.,TRBV11-2,TRBJ1-2,.,TGTGCCAGCAGCCCAGGGGCTCAAGGAGGCTACACCTTC,CASSPGAQGGYTF
TRBD2,TRBV7-2,TRBJ2-7,.,TGTGCCAGCAGCTCTGTGGCGGGAGGCCGATACGAGCAGTACTTC,CASSSVAGGRYEQYF
.,TRBV18,TRBJ1-1,.,TGTGCCAGCTCACCTACAACCATGAACACTGAAGCTTTCTTT,CASSPTTMNTEAFF
TRBD2,TRBV15,TRBJ2-2,.,TGTGCCACCAGCAGAGATAAGAGCGGGAGCGGGACCGGGGAGCTGTTTTTT,CATSRDKSGSGTGELFF
.,TRBV19,TRBJ1-2,few,TGTGCCAATATCCGAGACAGATATGGCTACACCTTC,CANIRDRYGYTF
TRBD1,TRBV3-1/TRBV3-2,TRBJ1-2,.,TGTGCCAGCAGCGCGGGACAGGGGGCGGGTGGCTACACCTTC,CASSAGQGAGGYTF